The text below deals with one TCR beta chain. TCRdb's copy holds only in-frame clones and misses some; the assay was immunoSEQ multiplex PCR. Among 150,000 or so clones listed, more than 75% were seen once. The data derive from a study of blood T cell repertoires in COVID-19. On the study more broadly: Acute and convalescent COVID-19 samples came from the United States, Italy and Spain.

The CDR3 loop spans 14 amino acids. The V and J ends lost 7 bases and 6 bases, in that order; junction bases with no gene match: 11. Germline V gene data show CDR1 as SNHLY and CDR2 as FYNNEI. The clonotype originates from a human donor with acute or convalescent COVID-19. The donor label of this sample is uncertain. The chain couples TRBV2 to TRBJ1-2, with TRBD1 matching 7 bases. The sequenced material came from peripheral blood. CDR3 amino acids: CASNRGQETNGYTF. CDR3 nucleotides: TGTGCCAGCAACAGAGGACAGGAAACAAATGGCTACACCTTC. Based on the CDR3 plus reference TRBV2 and TRBJ1-2, the full variable domain is EPEVTQTPSHQVTQMGQEVILRCVPISNHLYFYWYRQILGQKVEFLVSFYNNEISEKSEIFDDQFSVERPDGSNFTLKIRSTKLEDSAMYFCASNRGQETNGYTFGSGTRLTVV.